The T cell receptor (beta chain) described here comes from a study of T-cell reconstitution after alpha-beta-depleted transplantation in children. Study results and caveats: Reports say that about two months after transplant, the alpha-beta T cells came out of several hundred graft clones that had expanded. Fresh T-cell production supplied most of the T-cell counts and diversity seen one year after transplant. Day-60 TCRbeta diversity that was high in some patients was derived from surviving recipient T cells and thymic progenitors.

A word on this clonotype: Its antigen is undetermined.

TCRbeta library construction was performed incorporating unique molecular identifiers. TCRdb called the PCR reads again in MiXCR, with one record for every CDR3 protein. The repertoire holds about 300,000 distinct CDR3 sequences, with over 7% as singletons. The CDR3 length is 12 residues. Germline V lookup: CDR1 SGHAT, CDR2 FQNNGV. Between the trimmed V and J ends, which lost 7 bases and 4 bases, there was a span of 7 bases. This specimen consisted of peripheral blood, obtained 360 days after TCRalphabeta/CD19-depleted stem cell transplant. This chain links TRBV11-2 with TRBJ2-2; no definite D call. This receptor was identified in a female patient younger than 10 who had a stem cell transplant for Fanconi anemia, so the T cells may come from the graft donor. CDR3 sequence (DNA): TGTGCCAGCACCGGCCCCACCGGGGAGCTGTTTTTT. This gives the protein CASTGPTGELFF.